The rows below give T cell receptor beta chains drawn from one sample of a study of OX40 agonist ivuxolimab in advanced cancers. TCRdb's table, derived via immunoSEQ multiplex PCR, lists solely in-frame clones and lacks some. This sample has around 74,000 clones, with 85% to 90% found just once. Sequenced here: CD4+ or CD8+ T cells sorted from blood, sampled in a trial of the OX40 agonist ivuxolimab. All receptors come from an adult with an advanced solid tumor such as melanoma, head and neck, liver or kidney cancer. Both conserved end residues are part of each CDR3. D genes are given only for firm matches. Not all rows give a size; the values are once, few, many and, for expanded clones, a class.

V: TRBV9
J: TRBJ2-2
length: 13
D: NA
size: few
DNA: TGTGCCAGCAGCGTAGAGGGGGCCGGGGAGCTGTTTTTT
CDR3: CASSVEGAGELFF

V: TRBV6-5
J: TRBJ1-1
length: 13
D: NA
size: NA
DNA: TGTGCCAGCACCCCGGCGGTTCACACTGAAGCTTTCTTT
CDR3: CASTPAVHTEAFF

V: TRBV5-5
J: TRBJ2-6
length: 15
D: NA
size: NA
DNA: TGTGCCAGCACCGTTGGAAGGTCCGGGGCCAACGTCCTGACTTTC
CDR3: CASTVGRSGANVLTF

V: TRBV7-9
J: TRBJ2-6
length: 16
D: NA
size: NA
DNA: TGTGCCAGCAGCCTCCCCGCGGCCACTGGGGCCAACGTCCTGACTTTC
CDR3: CASSLPAATGANVLTF

V: TRBV30
J: TRBJ1-3
length: 13
D: NA
size: NA
DNA: TGTGCCTGGACCAGGGACCCTGGAAACACCATATATTTT
CDR3: CAWTRDPGNTIYF

V: TRBV7-2
J: TRBJ1-1
length: 13
D: NA
size: few
DNA: TGTGCCAGCAGCTTCCAGATGGACACTGAAGCTTTCTTT
CDR3: CASSFQMDTEAFF

V: TRBV5-1
J: TRBJ1-1
length: 16
D: TRBD1
size: NA
DNA: TGCGCCAGCAGTCCTAATACAGGGGGAGGAGGCACTGAAGCTTTCTTT
CDR3: CASSPNTGGGGTEAFF

V: TRBV2
J: TRBJ1-2
length: 14
D: TRBD1
size: NA
DNA: TGTGCCAGCAGTATTACCGGGACAGGGGCCCGGGGCACCTTC
CDR3: CASSITGTGARGTF

V: TRBV19
J: TRBJ1-5
length: 13
D: NA
size: NA
DNA: TGTGCCAGTAAAGAGACAGACAATCAGCCCCAGCATTTT
CDR3: CASKETDNQPQHF

V: TRBV6-6
J: TRBJ2-7
length: 14
D: NA
size: NA
DNA: TGTGCCAGCAGTAGCTCCAGGGTATCGGGGGAGCAGTACTTC
CDR3: CASSSSRVSGEQYF

V: TRBV18
J: TRBJ1-3
length: 18
D: NA
size: NA
DNA: TGTGCCAGCTCACCTTGGGCAGGGACCTATTCATCCGGAAACACCATATATTTT
CDR3: CASSPWAGTYSSGNTIYF

V: TRBV18
J: TRBJ2-7
length: 18
D: TRBD1
size: few
DNA: TGTGCCAGCTCACCCCGACTACAGGACAGGGAACATGAAGACGAGCAGTACTTC
CDR3: CASSPRLQDREHEDEQYF

V: TRBV2
J: TRBJ2-3
length: 14
D: NA
size: NA
DNA: TGTGCCAGCAGTGAAAGTAGTGTTACAGATACGCAGTATTTT
CDR3: CASSESSVTDTQYF